These 14 T cell receptor beta chains originate from one sample sequenced in a study of T cell responses to AZD1222 COVID-19 vaccine. The table came from immunoSEQ multiplex PCR; TCRdb's copy has only in-frame clones and leaves some out. The sample yields 85,000 to 90,000 clones, approximately 89% seen once. Source: peripheral blood, taken 28 days after the second AZD1222 dose. The receptor source for this set is an adult who received the AZD1222 COVID-19 vaccine.

Note on this clone: Germline and junction disagree at one end, which may indicate a read error. This CDR3 is CASSLSRGKLSYEQYF. CDR3 DNA: TGTGCCAGCAGCTTATCGAGGGGGAAGCTCTCCTACGAGCAGTACTTC. The gene calls are TRBV28 and TRBJ2-7; possibly TRBD1 for D (6 bases). In germline, CDR1 is MDHEN, CDR2 SYDVKM. There are 16 residues in the CDR3. Together with reference TRBV28 and TRBJ2-7, the CDR3 gives the full variable domain: DVKVTQSSRYLVKRTGEKVFLECVQDMDHENMFWYRQDPGLGLRLIYFSYDVKMKEKGDIPEGYSVSREKKERFSLILESASTNQTSMYLCASSLSRGKLSYEQYFGPGTRLTVT.

The chain couples TRBV4-3 to TRBJ1-2; 7 bases match TRBD1. The V gene's germline CDR1 is LGHNA and CDR2 YSLEER. V shed 0 bases and J 5 bases; nucleotides not matched to a gene: 15. The CDR3 contains 18 residues. CDR3 in amino acids: CASSQELSGRGLGYGYTF. CDR3 sequence (DNA): TGCGCCAGCAGCCAAGAACTCTCGGGGAGGGGGCTCGGATATGGCTACACCTTC.

The rearrangement links TRBV7-9 to TRBJ1-4; no definite D call. CDR3 length equals 16 residues. V was clipped by 4 bases and J by 0 bases, with 12 bases between them. Germline V gene lookup returns CDR1 SEHNR and CDR2 FQNEAQ (reference sequence). The CDR3 nucleotides read TGTGCCAGCAGCTCACGGGGAGGAACAACTAATGAAAAACTGTTTTTT. It is translated as CASSSRGGTTNEKLFF.

V is TRBV2 and J is TRBJ2-1, with 8 bases aligning to TRBD2. There are 13 residues in the CDR3. CDR1 and CDR2 from the germline V gene are SNHLY and FYNNEI. The trim removed 8 bases at V and 3 bases at J, leaving 3 bases unmatched. The CDR3 spells CASPGLVYNEQFF. The DNA of the CDR3 is TGTGCCAGCCCGGGACTAGTCTACAATGAGCAGTTCTTC.

The CDR3 DNA is TGTGCCACCAGCGCCGGGACAGGGAAGTCAAAACTGTTTTTT. Its translation is CATSAGTGKSKLFF. The rearrangement uses TRBV15 and TRBJ1-4; TRBD1 matches at 9 bases. The ends lost 5 bases at V and 10 bases at J; junction bases unmatched: 8. The CDR3 is 14 residues long. The V gene's germline CDR1 is LNHNV and CDR2 YYDKDF (reference sequence).

The chain combines TRBV6-5 with TRBJ1-4, with a weak D call TRBD1 (5 bases). There are 15 residues in the CDR3. Germline CDR1 and CDR2: MNHEY and SVGAGI. The V end lost 2 bases, the J end lost 5 bases, and 12 bases lay between the germline ends. CDR3 in DNA: TGTGCCAGCAGTTACAACGGGGCCTGGAATGAAAAACTGTTTTTT. It encodes CASSYNGAWNEKLFF.

The gene calls are TRBV13 and TRBJ2-2; 11 nucleotides agree with TRBD1. The CDR3 runs to 18 residues. With V trimmed by 3 bases and J by 5 bases, 11 bases remained unmatched. CDR1 and CDR2 (germline): PRHDT, FYEKMQ (reference sequence). The CDR3 DNA is TGTGCCAGCAGCTTCCGAACCCTGGACAGGGGGCTTACCGGGGAGCTGTTTTTT. Encoded protein: CASSFRTLDRGLTGELFF.

The chain joins TRBV11-2 to TRBJ1-2; D call uncertain. Germline V CDR1 and CDR2: SGHAT, FQNNGV. Trimming removed 1 base from V and 7 bases from J, with 10 bases in between. The length of the CDR3 is 13 residues. The CDR3 loop reads CASSLGRVSGYTF. The CDR3 DNA is TGTGCCAGCAGCTTAGGACGGGTTAGTGGCTACACCTTC.

The V gene is TRBV27, the J gene TRBJ2-1; the D is unclear. This CDR3 has 16 amino acids. Trimming left V 2 bases short and J 2 bases short, with 13 bases between. CDR1 is MNHEY and CDR2 is SMNVEV in the germline V gene (reference sequence). CDR3 bases: TGTGCCAGCAGTTTAAAGGACCCCGCAACCTACAATGAGCAGTTCTTC. Translation: CASSLKDPATYNEQFF.

The genes are TRBV7-9 and TRBJ1-3; D perhaps matches TRBD1 (5 bases). Germline lookup yields CDR1 SEHNR and CDR2 FQNEAQ (reference sequence). Trimming cost V 0 bases and J 0 bases, with 9 bases left between them. CDR3 length: 16 amino acids. CDR3 sequence (DNA): TGTGCCAGCAGCTTAGCGGGGCCGAGCTCTGGAAACACCATATATTTT. It is translated as CASSLAGPSSGNTIYF.

V and J are TRBV7-2 and TRBJ2-3, with TRBD2 matching over 8 bases. V dropped 2 bases and J dropped 0; count of bases not matched to a gene: 13. The CDR3 extends over 19 amino acids. Germline loops: CDR1 SGHTA, CDR2 FQGNSA. This chain's CDR3 is CASSLFLAGEYSSTDTQYF. In DNA form, the CDR3 reads TGTGCCAGCAGCTTATTTCTAGCGGGTGAATACTCTAGCACAGATACGCAGTATTTT.

This chain links TRBV4-2 with TRBJ2-2, with D perhaps TRBD2 (6 bases). V lost 4 bases and J lost 3, with 21 bases in between. The CDR3 sequence is 18 residues long. Germline V lookup: CDR1 LGHNA, CDR2 YNFKEQ. CDR3 residues: CASSLPRLGTPDTGELFF. In nucleotides, the CDR3 is TGTGCCAGCAGCCTCCCAAGGTTGGGGACTCCCGACACCGGGGAGCTGTTTTTT.

This rearrangement joins TRBV30 to TRBJ2-5; 10 nucleotides line up with TRBD1. CDR3 length: 15 amino acids. The germline V gene encodes CDR1 GTSNPN and CDR2 SVGIG (reference sequence). The V and J ends lost 3 bases and 5 bases, in that order; junction bases with no gene match: 9. Here the CDR3 reads CAWRRQGALGETQYF. Here the CDR3 DNA reads TGTGCCTGGAGAAGACAGGGGGCCTTAGGTGAGACCCAGTACTTC.

The rearrangement joins TRBV24-1 to TRBJ2-7, with 9 bases matching TRBD2. From germline, CDR1 is KGHDR and CDR2 SFDVKD. Losses at the gene ends were 5 bases for V and 4 bases for J; bases not matched to a gene: 14. The CDR3 spans 17 residues. CDR3 nucleotides: TGTGCCACCAGTGTGTATGGGACTAGCAGACTACCATACGAGCAGTACGTC. Protein: CATSVYGTSRLPYEQYV.